Sequencing of this TCR beta chain was carried out in a study of blood T cell repertoires in COVID-19. Study summary: Samples came from the United States, Italy and Spain, spanning acute and convalescent COVID-19. Nucleic acid was either cDNA or gDNA, and it came from T cells, B-cell-depleted T cells, or PBMCs.

TCRdb's copy holds only in-frame clones and misses some; the assay was immunoSEQ multiplex PCR. The sample holds more than 250,000 clones, around 86% seen once. Sample: peripheral blood. The clonotype comes from a man aged 45-65 years with active or convalescent COVID-19.

The CDR3 reads CASSPPGTAIYGYTF. The CDR3 region has the DNA TGTGCCAGCAGCCCCCCTGGGACAGCGATCTATGGCTACACCTTC. This sequence joins TRBV14 and TRBJ1-2; 7 bases fit TRBD1. The CDR3 loop spans 15 amino acids. V gave up 4 bases and J gave up 4 bases; unmatched junction bases: 9. Germline values: CDR1 SGHDN, CDR2 FVKESK. The whole variable domain, remainder taken from reference TRBV14 and TRBJ1-2, is EAGVTQFPSHSVIEKGQTVTLRCDPISGHDNLYWYRRVMGKEIKFLLHFVKESKQDESGMPNNRFLAERTGGTYSTLKVQPAELEDSGVYFCASSPPGTAIYGYTFGSGTRLTVV.